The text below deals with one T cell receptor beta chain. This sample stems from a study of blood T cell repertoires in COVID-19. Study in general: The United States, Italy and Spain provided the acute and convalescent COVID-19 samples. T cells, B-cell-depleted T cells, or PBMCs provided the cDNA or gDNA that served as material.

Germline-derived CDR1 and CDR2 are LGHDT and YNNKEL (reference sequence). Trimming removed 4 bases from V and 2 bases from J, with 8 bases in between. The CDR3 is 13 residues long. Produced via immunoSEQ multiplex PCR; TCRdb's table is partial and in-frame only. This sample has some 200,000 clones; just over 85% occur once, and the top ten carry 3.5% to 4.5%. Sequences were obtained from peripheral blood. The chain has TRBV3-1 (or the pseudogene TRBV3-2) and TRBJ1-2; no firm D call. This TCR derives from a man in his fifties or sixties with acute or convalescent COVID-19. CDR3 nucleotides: TGTGCCAGCAGCCCTCGGGTAAACTATGGCTACACCTTC. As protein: CASSPRVNYGYTF.